This entry concerns a single T cell receptor (beta chain). No antigen is known for it. Carried by the TCR beta cDNA libraries were unique molecular identifiers. Roughly 500,000 cDNA molecules were obtained per 1 to 10 million input T cells. One entry per CDR3 protein, called by TCRdb with MiXCR from the PCR reads. The sample includes 700,000 to 900,000 distinct CDR3 sequences, approximately 44% of them seen just once. This CDR3 is 15 amino acids long. Germline CDR1 reads MNHEY; CDR2 reads SVGAGI. The V and J ends lost 5 bases and 9 bases, in that order; junction bases with no gene match: 6. The data derive from a study of post-analysis software for immune sequencing data. General study results and limits: With TRBV5-6, TRBV5-1 and TRBV20-1 included, about five TRBV segments were more frequent in patients than in controls. There was significantly lower normalized Chao1 diversity in multiple sclerosis patients than in controls. Strong co-clustering by F measure was seen for same-batch samples.

The sequencing sample was made of blood. The rearrangement links TRBV6-5 to TRBJ2-1; 14 bases fit TRBD2. This TCR was recovered from a girl between 10 and 17 years old with multiple sclerosis. The DNA of the CDR3 is TGTGCCAGCAGTAGCGGGACTAGCGGGAGAGGTGAGCAGTTCTTC. Protein: CASSSGTSGRGEQFF.